A selection of T cell receptor beta chains follows, all from one sample in a study of cytomegalovirus exposure and HLA in healthy donors. Repertoires were generated with immunoSEQ multiplex PCR, while TCRdb's copy carries only in-frame clones and drops some. The table lists 170,000 or so clones, over 70% of them singletons. Input material: PBMCs. The receptors derive from a woman in her twenties or thirties in good health and CMV-seronegative. The CDR3 runs from the conserved cysteine through the conserved F or W. Each record gives: V gene, clone size, J gene, D gene, CDR3 protein, CDR3 DNA. D genes are given only for firm matches. The size of a clone is reported for some rows only, either as once, few or many, or as a class for expanded clones.

>TRBV7-2|.|TRBJ1-3|TRBD1
CASSLWTGTGNTIYF
TGTGCCAGCAGCTTATGGACAGGGACTGGAAACACCATATATTTT
>TRBV28|.|TRBJ1-5|.
CASSLARRAPQPQHF
TGTGCCAGCAGTTTAGCCCGCAGGGCTCCTCAGCCCCAGCATTTT
>TRBV4-2|.|TRBJ2-7|TRBD2
CASSPTPGGAYEQYF
TGTGCCAGCAGCCCGACCCCCGGGGGGGCCTACGAGCAGTACTTC
>TRBV9|.|TRBJ2-1|TRBD2
CASSARPGLAGDYNEQFF
TGTGCCAGCAGCGCCCGGCCGGGACTAGCGGGGGACTACAATGAGCAGTTCTTC
>TRBV28|.|TRBJ1-6|.
CASIGQILYNSPLHF
TGTGCCAGCATTGGGCAGATCCTCTATAATTCACCCCTCCACTTT
>TRBV18|.|TRBJ2-7|.
CASSPRGGIYEQYF
TGTGCCAGCTCACCAAGGGGGGGAATCTACGAGCAGTACTTC
>TRBV18|.|TRBJ1-5|.
CASSGQISNQPQHF
TGTGCCAGCTCGGGGCAGATTAGCAATCAGCCCCAGCATTTT
>TRBV18|.|TRBJ2-7|.
CASSPSPPGYEQYF
TGTGCCAGCTCCCCGTCCCCGCCCGGTTACGAGCAGTACTTC
>TRBV10-3|.|TRBJ1-5|.
CAIGLPDQPQHF
TGTGCCATCGGACTCCCAGATCAGCCCCAGCATTTT
>TRBV5-1|.|TRBJ2-5|.
CASSLGLSGETQYF
TGCGCCAGCAGCTTGGGACTTAGCGGTGAGACCCAGTACTTC
>TRBV19|.|TRBJ1-5|.
CASSIREQPQHF
TGTGCCAGTAGTATCCGGGAACAGCCCCAGCATTTT
>TRBV5-5|.|TRBJ1-2|TRBD1
CASSLAGDRGYGLYGYTF
TGTGCCAGCAGCTTGGCAGGGGACAGGGGCTATGGGCTCTATGGCTACACCTTC
>TRBV30|.|TRBJ1-1|.
CAWGREGWVSVGTEAFF
TGTGCCTGGGGACGTGAGGGTTGGGTATCGGTGGGCACTGAAGCTTTCTTT
>TRBV18|.|TRBJ1-2|.
CASSPSSSLPNYGYTF
TGTGCCAGCTCACCATCATCCAGTCTCCCAAACTATGGCTACACCTTC
>TRBV12-5|once|TRBJ1-2|.
CASGRRGTEKNYGYTF
TGTGCTAGTGGCCGCCGCGGGACGGAAAAGAACTATGGCTACACCTTC
>TRBV7-9|.|TRBJ1-4|.
CASSPGDSPNEKLFF
TGTGCCAGCAGCCCCGGTGACAGTCCTAATGAAAAACTGTTTTTT
>TRBV6-1|once|TRBJ1-5|TRBD1
CASISRGPNQPQHF
TGTGCCAGCATTTCCAGGGGGCCAAATCAGCCCCAGCATTTT
>TRBV14|.|TRBJ2-7|TRBD1
CASSGGYEQYF
TGTGCCAGCTCAGGGGGTTACGAGCAGTACTTC
>TRBV7-9|many|TRBJ2-2|.
CASRAGGNTGELFF
TGTGCCAGCAGGGCCGGAGGCAACACCGGGGAGCTGTTTTTT
>TRBV4-1|.|TRBJ2-7|TRBD1
CASSQRTGAYEQYF
TGCGCCAGCAGCCAACGGACAGGGGCCTACGAGCAGTACTTC
>TRBV7-8|.|TRBJ1-3|.
CASRGVVGNTIYF
TGTGCCAGCAGGGGAGTGGTGGGAAACACCATATATTTT
>TRBV2|.|TRBJ1-2|.
CASSEGQPYGYTF
TGTGCCAGCAGTGAAGGACAGCCCTATGGCTACACCTTC
>TRBV19|few|TRBJ2-5|TRBD1
CASSQVGTGRVGETQYF
TGTGCCAGTAGCCAGGTTGGGACAGGACGGGTTGGAGAGACCCAGTACTTC
>TRBV29-1|.|TRBJ2-5|TRBD2
CSVEDTLNPSGEMIVKTQYF
TGCAGCGTTGAGGACACCCTGAACCCTAGCGGGGAGATGATTGTAAAGACCCAGTACTTC
>TRBV7-8|few|TRBJ1-5|TRBD1
CASSLWTGGDQPQHF
TGTGCCAGCAGCTTATGGACAGGGGGCGATCAGCCCCAGCATTTT
>TRBV29-1|.|TRBJ2-1|.
CSVVASVNEQFF
TGCAGCGTTGTTGCTAGCGTAAATGAGCAGTTCTTC
>TRBV11-3|.|TRBJ2-5|.
CASSSTQGTQYF
TGTGCCAGCAGTTCTACCCAGGGGACCCAGTACTTC
>TRBV6-5|.|TRBJ1-4|TRBD1
CASSLGQVGEKLFF
TGTGCCAGCAGTTTGGGACAGGTGGGAGAAAAACTGTTTTTT
>TRBV5-4|.|TRBJ1-1|TRBD1
CASSFTGVPEAFF
TGTGCCAGCAGCTTCACAGGGGTACCTGAAGCTTTCTTT
>TRBV29-1|.|TRBJ1-1|.
CSVVTLMNTEAFF
TGCAGCGTTGTGACACTCATGAACACTGAAGCTTTCTTT
>TRBV18|.|TRBJ1-6|.
CASSLSQVPSPLHF
TGTGCCAGCTCCCTCTCCCAGGTCCCCTCGCCCCTCCACTTT
>TRBV20-1|few|TRBJ1-2|TRBD1
CSAKTGYGYTF
TGCAGTGCTAAGACAGGGTATGGCTACACCTTC
>TRBV19|.|TRBJ2-1|TRBD2
CASRLAGSYNEQFF
TGTGCCAGTAGGCTAGCGGGATCCTACAATGAGCAGTTCTTC
>TRBV5-8|.|TRBJ1-5|.
CASSAGTQHQHF
TGTGCCAGCAGCGCAGGGACACAACACCAGCATTTT
>TRBV5-4|.|TRBJ1-2|TRBD1
CASSLQGTYGYTF
TGTGCCAGCAGCCTACAGGGGACCTATGGCTACACCTTC
>TRBV7-2|.|TRBJ1-2|TRBD1
CASSPARDRGHYGYTF
TGTGCCAGCAGCCCAGCCCGGGACAGGGGGCACTATGGCTACACCTTC
>TRBV6-5|.|TRBJ2-1|.
CATARAGVSYNEQFF
TGTGCCACGGCCAGGGCAGGGGTGTCCTACAATGAGCAGTTCTTC
>TRBV7-9|.|TRBJ1-2|TRBD1
CASSFRPGTVMTF
TGTGCCAGCAGCTTCCGTCCCGGGACAGTGATGACCTTC
>TRBV2|.|TRBJ1-2|TRBD1
CASSVDRANYGYTF
TGTGCCAGCAGTGTGGACAGGGCTAACTATGGCTACACCTTC
>TRBV7-7|.|TRBJ2-3|.
CASSQEGTQYF
TGTGCTAGCAGCCAGGAAGGTACGCAGTATTTT
>TRBV28|few|TRBJ2-1|.
CASSRQAPALSYNEQFF
TGTGCCAGCAGTCGACAGGCGCCCGCTCTCTCCTACAATGAGCAGTTCTTC
>TRBV6-1|few|TRBJ2-2|TRBD2
CASRRTSLNTGELFF
TGTGCCAGCAGGAGGACTAGCCTCAACACCGGGGAGCTGTTTTTT
>TRBV28|.|TRBJ2-2|TRBD2
CASSPMGGAGDNTGELFF
TGTGCCAGCAGCCCGATGGGTGGTGCGGGGGATAACACCGGGGAGCTGTTTTTT
>TRBV28|few|TRBJ1-1|.
CASSFFGTNTEAFF
TGTGCCAGCAGTTTTTTCGGTACGAACACTGAAGCTTTCTTT
>TRBV6-6|.|TRBJ2-1|TRBD2
CASSPISGGAYNEQFF
TGTGCCAGCAGTCCGATTAGCGGGGGGGCCTACAATGAGCAGTTCTTC
>TRBV2|.|TRBJ1-2|.
CASSPERGYGYTF
TGTGCCAGCAGCCCCGAACGGGGCTATGGCTACACCTTC
>TRBV29-1|once|TRBJ1-2|TRBD1
CSVDQGAGNYGYTF
TGCAGCGTCGATCAGGGGGCAGGGAACTATGGCTACACCTTC
>TRBV30|.|TRBJ2-3|.
CAWSGERIDTQYF
TGTGCCTGGAGTGGGGAGAGGATTGATACGCAGTATTTT
>TRBV18|.|TRBJ1-6|.
CASSPTEISPLHF
TGTGCCAGCTCACCAACAGAGATTTCACCCCTCCACTTT
>TRBV7-9|.|TRBJ1-6|TRBD1
CASSEGQTYNSPLHF
TGTGCCAGCAGCGAGGGACAGACCTATAATTCACCCCTCCACTTT
>TRBV27|.|TRBJ2-1|TRBD2
CASSLWPGTSGGPYNEQFF
TGTGCCAGCAGTTTATGGCCCGGGACTAGCGGGGGCCCTTACAATGAGCAGTTCTTC